These T cell receptor beta chains were read from a single sample in a study of post-analysis software for immune sequencing data. MiXCR was run by TCRdb on the PCR reads, yielding one entry per CDR3 protein. The table includes around 160,000 distinct CDR3 sequences, roughly 35% detected once. This specimen consisted of blood, obtained after autologous hematopoietic stem cell transplantation. These TCRs come from a girl between 5 and 17 years old with multiple sclerosis. Each CDR3 is given with its conserved first and last residue.

J: TRBJ2-7; length: 14; V: TRBV28; CDR3: CASSFHRPPYEQYF
J: TRBJ2-3; length: 16; V: TRBV4-2; CDR3: CASSQASGTSLYTQYF
J: TRBJ2-3; length: 14; V: TRBV20-1; CDR3: CSARHFGGPYPQYF
J: TRBJ2-7; length: 18; V: TRBV7-2; CDR3: CASSLEGSGRVSYNEQYF
J: TRBJ2-5; length: 17; V: TRBV14; CDR3: CASSQGWAGPTAETQYF
J: TRBJ2-5; length: 16; V: TRBV20-1; CDR3: CSARDQERGLQETQYF
J: TRBJ2-3; length: 12; V: TRBV29-1; CDR3: CSVWWETDTQYF
J: TRBJ2-3; length: 13; V: TRBV15; CDR3: CATSTLLTDTQYF
J: TRBJ2-7; length: 14; V: TRBV7-9; CDR3: CASSFADRAYEQYF
J: TRBJ1-6; length: 16; V: TRBV20-1; CDR3: CSARGTGGFRNSPLHF
J: TRBJ2-3; length: 18; V: TRBV7-2; CDR3: CASSLARAGGRTTDTQYF
J: TRBJ1-2; length: 14; V: TRBV5-1; CDR3: CASSLRTGNYGYTF
J: TRBJ2-7; length: 15; V: TRBV21-1; CDR3: CASSKREVKLYEQYF
J: TRBJ2-1; length: 15; V: TRBV5-1; CDR3: CASSLEPRWRNEQFF
J: TRBJ1-2; length: 15; V: TRBV7-2; CDR3: CASSWGSDTNYGYTF
J: TRBJ2-7; length: 16; V: TRBV5-1; CDR3: CASSWTSGITAYEQYF
J: TRBJ1-2; length: 17; V: TRBV4-2; CDR3: CASSQDRATATLYGYTF
J: TRBJ2-7; length: 14; V: TRBV6-2/TRBV6-3; CDR3: CASSYSSSGYEQYF
J: TRBJ1-6; length: 14; V: TRBV18; CDR3: CASSPGADNSPLHF
J: TRBJ2-7; length: 12; V: TRBV24-1; CDR3: CATSGDTYEQYF
J: TRBJ2-3; length: 15; V: TRBV6-2/TRBV6-3; CDR3: CASSYTWDPTDTQYF
J: TRBJ2-7; length: 15; V: TRBV12-3/TRBV12-4; CDR3: CASSSPTSGRNEQYF
J: TRBJ2-7; length: 13; V: TRBV7-2; CDR3: CASSLRTGYEQYF
J: TRBJ2-1; length: 16; V: TRBV15; CDR3: CATSRARGGGYNEQFF
J: TRBJ1-2; length: 14; V: TRBV12-3/TRBV12-4; CDR3: CASSPGLQTGGYTF
J: TRBJ2-7; length: 16; V: TRBV5-6; CDR3: CASSLMGTSMIYEQYF
J: TRBJ2-7; length: 16; V: TRBV12-3/TRBV12-4; CDR3: CASSFKILGRAYEQYF
J: TRBJ1-2; length: 14; V: TRBV5-1; CDR3: CASSLEGQNYGYTF
J: TRBJ1-1; length: 14; V: TRBV27; CDR3: CASSLRQGNTEAFF
J: TRBJ1-1; length: 12; V: TRBV29-1; CDR3: CSSGTPNTEAFF
J: TRBJ2-7; length: 14; V: TRBV4-3; CDR3: CASSQYRGGYEQYF
J: TRBJ2-7; length: 12; V: TRBV29-1; CDR3: CSVGTGGHEHYF
J: TRBJ1-2; length: 13; V: TRBV7-2; CDR3: CASSSILPGQHTF
J: TRBJ2-7; length: 13; V: TRBV21-1; CDR3: CASRTGNSYEQYF
J: TRBJ2-3; length: 11; V: TRBV7-9; CDR3: CASSSADTQYF
J: TRBJ2-1; length: 15; V: TRBV18; CDR3: CASSPWRPPYNEQFF
J: TRBJ1-4; length: 14; V: TRBV29-1; CDR3: CSVNTGTTNEKLFF
J: TRBJ2-3; length: 15; V: TRBV3-1; CDR3: CASSQDRGETDTQYF
J: TRBJ1-5; length: 13; V: TRBV20-1; CDR3: CSARTETNQPQHF
J: TRBJ2-1; length: 16; V: TRBV6-1; CDR3: CASSDGAGGLLNEQFF
J: TRBJ2-1; length: 15; V: TRBV12-3/TRBV12-4; CDR3: CASSLGRGAYNEQFF
J: TRBJ2-3; length: 18; V: TRBV6-5; CDR3: CASSYLRLAGGVPSTQYF
J: TRBJ2-4; length: 13; V: TRBV5-1; CDR3: CASSLTRGDIQYF
J: TRBJ2-1; length: 15; V: TRBV7-7; CDR3: CASSPRRDSYNEQFF
J: TRBJ2-3; length: 17; V: TRBV20-1; CDR3: CSARFPWTSGSADTQYF
J: TRBJ2-5; length: 10; V: TRBV2; CDR3: CASLTETQYF
J: TRBJ1-2; length: 14; V: TRBV20-1; CDR3: CSATDRDRGSGYTF
J: TRBJ2-1; length: 16; V: TRBV27; CDR3: CASSSKVSGKINEQFF
J: TRBJ2-2; length: 13; V: TRBV30; CDR3: CAWRGFFTGELFF
J: NA; length: 13; V: TRBV10-3; CDR3: CAIAQESVYEQYF
J: TRBJ2-7; length: 17; V: TRBV11-2; CDR3: CASSLSRLAGVSYEQYF
J: TRBJ2-1; length: 15; V: TRBV14; CDR3: CASSQPAGGSTEQFF
J: TRBJ2-1; length: 13; V: TRBV29-1; CDR3: CTLGLAENNEQFF
J: TRBJ2-7; length: 13; V: TRBV7-2; CDR3: CASSLNLRAEQYF
J: TRBJ2-7; length: 15; V: TRBV30; CDR3: CAWRKLAGKTYEQYF
J: TRBJ2-7; length: 12; V: TRBV28; CDR3: CASSFGRYEQYF
J: TRBJ2-3; length: 18; V: TRBV20-1; CDR3: CSARWIPTGPRNTDTQYF
J: TRBJ2-7; length: 15; V: TRBV10-2; CDR3: CAILRRDRVSYEQYF